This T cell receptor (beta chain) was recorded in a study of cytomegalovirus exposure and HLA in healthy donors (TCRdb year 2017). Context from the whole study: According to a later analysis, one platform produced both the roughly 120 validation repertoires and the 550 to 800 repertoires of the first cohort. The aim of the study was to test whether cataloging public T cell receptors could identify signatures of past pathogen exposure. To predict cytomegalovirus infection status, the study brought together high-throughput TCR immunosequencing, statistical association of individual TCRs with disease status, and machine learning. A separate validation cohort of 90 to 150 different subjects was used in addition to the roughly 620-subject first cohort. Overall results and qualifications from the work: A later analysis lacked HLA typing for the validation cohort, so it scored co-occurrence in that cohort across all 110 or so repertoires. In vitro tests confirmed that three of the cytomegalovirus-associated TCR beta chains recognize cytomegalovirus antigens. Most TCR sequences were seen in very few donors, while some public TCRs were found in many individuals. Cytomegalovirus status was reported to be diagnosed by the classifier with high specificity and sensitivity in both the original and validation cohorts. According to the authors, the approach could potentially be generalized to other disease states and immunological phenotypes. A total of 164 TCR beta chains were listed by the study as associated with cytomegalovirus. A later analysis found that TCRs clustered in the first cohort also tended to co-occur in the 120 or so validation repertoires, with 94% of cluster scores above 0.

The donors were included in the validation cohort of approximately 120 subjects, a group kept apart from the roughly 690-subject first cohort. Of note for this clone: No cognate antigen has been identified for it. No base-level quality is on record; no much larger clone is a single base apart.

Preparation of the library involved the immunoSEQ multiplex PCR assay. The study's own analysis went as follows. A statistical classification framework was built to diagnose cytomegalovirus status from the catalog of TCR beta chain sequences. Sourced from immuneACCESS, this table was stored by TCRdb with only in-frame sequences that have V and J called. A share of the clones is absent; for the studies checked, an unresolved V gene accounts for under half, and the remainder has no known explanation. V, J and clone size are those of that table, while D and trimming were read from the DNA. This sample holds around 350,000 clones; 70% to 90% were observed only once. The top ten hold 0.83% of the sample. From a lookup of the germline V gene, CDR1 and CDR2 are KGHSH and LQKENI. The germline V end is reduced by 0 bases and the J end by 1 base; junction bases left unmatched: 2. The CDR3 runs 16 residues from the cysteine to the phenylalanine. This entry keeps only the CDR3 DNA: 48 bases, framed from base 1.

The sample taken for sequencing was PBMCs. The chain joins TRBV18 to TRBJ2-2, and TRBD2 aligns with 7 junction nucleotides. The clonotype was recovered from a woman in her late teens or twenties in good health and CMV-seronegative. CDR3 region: CASSPPSGMNTGELFF. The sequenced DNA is TGTGCCAGCTCACCACCGAGCGGGATGAACACCGGGGAGCTGTTTTTT.